These 27 T cell receptor beta chains originate from one sample sequenced in a study of shared clonotypes between healthy human individuals. This table comes from immunoSEQ multiplex PCR, and its TCRdb copy is limited to in-frame clones, with some not included. The table has around 2,000,000 clones, about 95% seen once. The naive CD8 population came from CD45RO-negative cells selected for CCR7, without terminally differentiated effector memory CD45RA+ cells. The material sequenced was naive CD8+ T cells sorted from blood. These receptors originate from a man in his late teens or twenties in good health.

The chain couples TRBV11-1 to TRBJ2-1; TRBD1 matches 9 bases. The CDR3 has 15 residues. V shed 6 bases, J shed 5 bases, and the junction held 8 bases outside the gene matches. The germline CDR1 and CDR2 sequences are SGHAT and FQDESV (reference sequence). The CDR3 nucleotides are TGTGCCAGCAGATACACAGGGGGCCTTCACAATGAGCAGTTCTTC. It codes for CASRYTGGLHNEQFF.

This rearrangement joins TRBV29-1 to TRBJ1-2, with D unresolved. Germline CDR1 and CDR2: SQVTM and ANQGSEA. CDR3 length: 12 residues. V was trimmed by 2 bases and J by 7 bases, leaving 11 bases between them. CDR3 coding DNA: TGCAGCGTTGAAAAGGGTACTGGTGGCTACACCTTC. This gives the protein CSVEKGTGGYTF.

The chain recombines TRBV7-2 with TRBJ1-6; D may be TRBD1 (5 bases). The CDR3 spans 14 residues. With 2 bases removed from V and 7 bases from J, the gap between germline ends came to 9 bases. The germline gives CDR1 SGHTA, CDR2 FQGNSA. The CDR3 sequence is CASSLLQANSPLHF. The DNA of the CDR3 is TGTGCCAGCAGCTTACTACAGGCCAATTCACCCCTCCACTTT. The complete variable domain, with remaining parts taken from reference TRBV7-2 and TRBJ1-6, reads GAGVSQSPSNKVTEKGKDVELRCDPISGHTALYWYRQSLGQGLEFLIYFQGNSAPDKSGLPSDRFSAERTGGSVSTLTIQRTQQEDSAVYLCASSLLQANSPLHFGNGTRLTVT.

The chain combines TRBV5-1 with TRBJ1-2; D might be TRBD1 (5 bases). V was clipped by 0 bases and J by 6 bases, with 15 bases between them. Germline CDR1 and CDR2: SGHRS and YFSETQ. The CDR3 has 15 amino acids. The CDR3 sequence: CASSLVHGQGDGYTF. CDR3 nucleotides: TGCGCCAGCAGCTTGGTTCATGGTCAGGGTGATGGCTACACCTTC.

The count of this clone is one. The CDR3 protein is CASSMSRTSGNIQYF. CDR3 sequence (DNA): TGTGCCAGTAGTATGTCAAGGACTAGCGGGAACATTCAGTACTTC. This chain links TRBV19 with TRBJ2-4, with TRBD2 identical over 11 bases. Germline CDR1 LNHDA, CDR2 SQIVND (reference sequence). The CDR3 covers 15 residues. Trimming cost V 3 bases and J 7 bases; bases outside gene matches: 5.

The genes are TRBV11-2 and TRBJ1-3; D call uncertain. Trimming took off 1 base at V and 2 bases at J, with 15 bases between the two ends. This CDR3 has 17 amino acids. CDR1 SGHAT and CDR2 FQNNGV come from the germline V gene. The CDR3 region is CASSLAPETSPGNTIYF. The CDR3 nucleotides read TGTGCCAGCAGCTTAGCCCCAGAGACTTCTCCTGGAAACACCATATATTTT.

As to this clone: At the DNA level, this CDR3 is encoded by other sequences in the same sample as well. This chain uses TRBV7-9 with TRBJ2-7; D perhaps matches TRBD1 (6 bases). Germline assignment: CDR1 SEHNR and CDR2 FQNEAQ (reference sequence). CDR3 length equals 13 residues. V lost 6 bases, J lost 2 bases, and 11 bases lay in between. The CDR3 sequence: CASSSDSPYEQYF. CDR3 nucleotides: TGTGCCAGCAGTTCGGACAGTCCCTACGAGCAGTACTTC.

As regards this clone: It is unclear where the CDR3 begins or ends on the DNA, so no DNA is shown, and the CDR3 is as TCRdb lists it. This chain connects TRBV2 to TRBJ2-6; TRBD1 is taken as the D call from the table, unchecked against the DNA. Germline values: CDR1 SNHLY, CDR2 FYNNEI. The CDR3 totals 16 residues, both ends included. CDR3 region: CASGTGITFGANVLTF.

This clone was picked up one time. Other nucleotide sequences from this sample produce the same CDR3. This rearrangement joins TRBV4-1 to TRBJ2-7; TRBD2 is a possible D gene (6 bases). V lost 0 bases, J lost 7 bases, and 7 bases lay in between. CDR1 and CDR2 (germline): MGHRA, YSYEKL. The CDR3 has 12 residues. CDR3 in amino acids: CASSQDRGEQYF. The DNA of the CDR3 is TGCGCCAGCAGCCAAGATCGGGGGGAGCAGTACTTC.

This clone appeared a single time. The CDR3 protein is CASSPDRGRARNWLRLSYEQYF. CDR3 DNA: TGTGCCAGCAGCCCCGACAGGGGGCGCGCCAGAAATTGGTTAAGGCTATCCTACGAGCAGTACTTC. The chain employs TRBV7-3 and TRBJ2-7; 10 bases map to TRBD1. J gave up 1 base and V 5 bases, and 26 bases lay outside the gene matches. Germline-derived CDR1 and CDR2 are SGHTA and FQGTGA. The CDR3 has 22 amino acids.

The chain has TRBV9 and TRBJ2-7; D is possibly TRBD1 (5 bases). CDR3 size: 15 residues. Germline CDR1 and CDR2: SGDLS and YYNGEE. Trimming took off 3 bases at V and 5 bases at J, with 18 bases between the two ends. Here the CDR3 DNA reads TGTGCCAGCAGCGATGCGGACAACCCGACGGACGAGCAGTACTTC. This codes for CASSDADNPTDEQYF. The full variable domain, rest sourced from reference TRBV9 and TRBJ2-7, is DSGVTQTPKHLITATGQRVTLRCSPRSGDLSVYWYQQSLDQGLQFLIQYYNGEERAKGNILERFSAQQFPDLHSELNLSSLELGDSALYFCASSDADNPTDEQYFGPGTRLTVT.

The V and J genes are TRBV19 and TRBJ1-1, with 7 bases that match TRBD1. V was pared by 3 bases and J by 2 bases, with 12 bases of the junction left unmatched. CDR1 is LNHDA, CDR2 SQIVND, per germline (reference sequence). This CDR3 spans 17 amino acids. CDR3 DNA: TGTGCCAGTAGTATCCCTTATACCGGGACAGCCAACACTGAAGCTTTCTTT. Translating it yields CASSIPYTGTANTEAFF.

The rearrangement uses TRBV27 and TRBJ2-1; D uncertain. CDR1 and CDR2 from the germline V gene are MNHEY and SMNVEV (reference sequence). V shed 6 bases and J shed 4 bases, with 16 bases lying between them. The CDR3 loop spans 15 amino acids. For the CDR3, the DNA is TGTGCCAGCAGCCCCTCCTACGATCAGTACAATGAGCAGTTCTTC. It translates to CASSPSYDQYNEQFF.

The chain employs TRBV28 and TRBJ2-5; maybe TRBD2 (6 bases). The CDR3 is 14 residues long. Trimming removed 2 bases from V and 7 bases from J, with 14 bases in between. The germline V gene encodes CDR1 MDHEN and CDR2 SYDVKM. The CDR3 sequence is CASSLPTGVRTQYF. Here the CDR3 DNA reads TGTGCCAGCAGTTTACCCACGGGGGTAAGGACCCAGTACTTC.

About this clone: The same CDR3 also results from other DNA sequences found in this sample. The genes are TRBV27 and TRBJ1-2; 12 bases agree with TRBD1. The V gene end was trimmed by 2 bases and the J gene end by 6 bases; junction bases not matched to a gene: 4. The CDR3 extends over 15 amino acids. Germline CDR1 MNHEY, CDR2 SMNVEV (reference sequence). DNA for the CDR3: TGTGCCAGCAGTTTACTGGGACAGGGGGCGCATGGCTACACCTTC. Translated: CASSLLGQGAHGYTF.

About this clone: Other nucleotide sequences in the sample specify the same CDR3. The chain uses TRBV30 and TRBJ2-1, with 9 positions matching TRBD2. Germline trimming cut 0 bases from V and 7 bases from J; bases unmatched to any gene: 1. The CDR3 is made up of 13 amino acids. The V gene's germline CDR1 is GTSNPN and CDR2 SVGIG (reference sequence). The CDR3 coding sequence is TGTGCCTGGAGTGTACTAGCGGGTAATGAGCAGTTCTTC. Its translation is CAWSVLAGNEQFF.

With respect to this clone: At one of its ends the junction is not consistent with the germline gene, which may arise from a read error. This chain uses TRBV27 with TRBJ2-5; D ambiguous. This CDR3 contains 13 residues. Germline CDR1 MNHEY, CDR2 SMNVEV (reference sequence). DNA of the CDR3: TGTGCCAGCAGTTTATCGATACAAGGGACCCAGTACTTC. Translating gives CASSLSIQGTQYF.

This clone was observed once. The chain recombines TRBV7-1 with TRBJ2-7; 7 positions match TRBD1. TRBV7-1 is flagged as an ORF with uncertain function. Unmatched junction bases numbered 9, after V lost 4 bases and J lost 3 bases. The CDR3 contains 15 residues. CDR3 loop: CASSLVEQGFYEQYF. The CDR3, as DNA: TGTGCCAGCAGCTTAGTCGAACAGGGGTTCTACGAGCAGTACTTC.

In DNA form, the CDR3 reads TGTGCCAGCAGTTGGGAGAGAAACACTGAAGCTTTCTTT. It specifies CASSWERNTEAFF. The J gene is TRBJ1-1, the V gene TRBV6-6; D is ambiguous. The CDR3 runs 13 residues. CDR1 MNHNY and CDR2 SVGAGI come from the germline V gene (reference sequence). Trimming shortened V by 4 bases and J by 2 bases, and 8 bases separated the two germline ends.

The chain employs TRBV28 and TRBJ1-1; 12 nucleotides line up with TRBD1. V lost 5 bases and J lost 0; bases outside the gene matches: 4. CDR3 size: 16 residues. CDR1 is MDHEN, CDR2 SYDVKM, per germline. CDR3 loop: CASSRDRGQMNTEAFF. The CDR3 DNA follows: TGTGCCAGCAGTAGGGACAGGGGGCAGATGAACACTGAAGCTTTCTTT.

The V and J genes are TRBV5-4 and TRBJ2-2, with a weak D call TRBD1 (5 bases). In germline, CDR1 is SGHNT, CDR2 YYREEE (reference sequence). Trimming pared 0 bases from V and 4 bases from J, leaving 16 bases between. CDR3 length equals 17 residues. The CDR3 DNA follows: TGTGCCAGCAGCTTGGCCCTCACGACCGACAGCACCGGGGAGCTGTTTTTT. Protein product: CASSLALTTDSTGELFF.

V is TRBV13 and J is TRBJ2-7, with 10 bases that match TRBD2. Germline CDR1 PRHDT, CDR2 FYEKMQ (reference sequence). V dropped 0 bases and J dropped 12; count of bases not matched to a gene: 11. CDR3 length: 15 residues. The CDR3 region is CASSLGHIAGGGPYF. In DNA form, the CDR3 reads TGTGCCAGCAGCTTAGGCCACATAGCGGGAGGCGGTCCGTACTTC.

The chain is built from TRBV5-1 and TRBJ1-1; tentative D call: TRBD1 (6 bases). The CDR3 has 14 amino acids. Trimming left V 4 bases short and J 3 bases short, with 13 bases between. Germline lookup yields CDR1 SGHRS and CDR2 YFSETQ. CDR3 protein: CASSGTGRDTEAFF. CDR3 in DNA: TGCGCCAGCAGCGGAACAGGGAGAGACACTGAAGCTTTCTTT.

The chain has TRBV7-9 and TRBJ1-3; D is ambiguous. Trimming left V 3 bases short and J 4 bases short, with 13 bases between. The CDR3 is made up of 15 amino acids. CDR1 and CDR2 (germline): SEHNR, FQNEAQ (reference sequence). CDR3 protein: CASSFGEEWGNTIYF. CDR3 bases: TGTGCCAGCAGCTTCGGGGAAGAATGGGGAAACACCATATATTTT.

Details on this clone: Possible read error: a much larger clone is one base away. This sample also contains other DNA sequences that code for the same CDR3. The CDR3 reads CASSFGTGELFF. The CDR3 region has the DNA TGTGCCAGCAGCTTTGGGACCGGGGAGCTGTTTTTT. V and J are TRBV6-5 and TRBJ2-2, with D unclear. The V gene's germline CDR1 is MNHEY and CDR2 SVGAGI. Trimming removed 6 bases at V and 5 bases at J, with 7 bases between. This CDR3 region has 12 residues.

This chain uses TRBV5-1 with TRBJ2-7; the match to TRBD2 covers 9 bases. Trimming removed 0 bases from V and 6 bases from J; junction bases left unmatched: 10. The CDR3 is 16 amino acids. Per germline, CDR1 SGHRS and CDR2 YFSETQ. Here the CDR3 reads CASSLDLAGELSEQYF. CDR3 nucleotides: TGCGCCAGCAGCTTGGACTTAGCGGGAGAACTAAGCGAGCAGTACTTC.

Regarding this clone: The sample carries other DNA sequences with the same CDR3. This chain joins TRBV30 and TRBJ1-1, with D unclear. Trimming shortened V by 5 bases and J by 1 base, and 5 bases separated the two germline ends. Germline CDR1 and CDR2: GTSNPN and SVGIG (reference sequence). The CDR3 sequence is 11 residues long. DNA for the CDR3: TGTGCCTGGGGCCGGAACACTGAAGCTTTCTTT. Protein: CAWGRNTEAFF.